These 27 T cell receptor beta chains came from one sample sequenced in a study of T cell changes during pregnancy in multiple sclerosis. Data came from immunoSEQ multiplex PCR; TCRdb stores just in-frame clones and leaves some out. The sample includes some 70,000 clones, roughly nine tenths of them seen just once. Sequencing used peripheral blood, obtained before pregnancy. Receptors were obtained from a female donor with multiple sclerosis, enrolled in a pregnancy study.

This clone has a count of ten or more. V usage is TRBV25-1 and J usage is TRBJ1-3; D gene uncertain. CDR3 length equals 13 residues. V lost 8 bases and J lost 2, with 10 bases in between. Germline V CDR1 and CDR2: MGHDK, SYGVNS. CDR3 loop: CASGQAAGNTIYF. DNA of the CDR3: TGTGCCAGCGGTCAGGCTGCTGGAAACACCATATATTTT.

This rearrangement joins TRBV27 to TRBJ2-7; 8 nucleotides align to TRBD1. Trimming cost V 5 bases and J 2 bases; bases outside gene matches: 5. Germline V lookup: CDR1 MNHEY, CDR2 SMNVEV (reference sequence). The CDR3 totals 14 residues. CDR3 sequence reads: CASSLTQGAYEQYF. CDR3 nucleotide sequence: TGTGCCAGCAGTCTAACACAGGGGGCCTACGAGCAGTACTTC.

This chain connects TRBV27 to TRBJ2-7; 8 bases agree with TRBD2. V shed 5 bases and J 3 bases; nucleotides not matched to a gene: 6. In germline, CDR1 is MNHEY, CDR2 SMNVEV (reference sequence). This CDR3 is built from 14 residues. The CDR3 bases are TGTGCCAGCAGTCCGACTAGCGCCTTCTACGAGCAGTACTTC. It yields the protein CASSPTSAFYEQYF.

The gene calls are TRBV5-1 and TRBJ1-5, with D possibly being TRBD1 (6 bases). Trimming shortened V by 2 bases and J by 6 bases, and 9 bases separated the two germline ends. Germline loops: CDR1 SGHRS, CDR2 YFSETQ. This CDR3 is 13 amino acids long. CDR3 loop: CASSLTGLQPQHF. CDR3 DNA sequence: TGCGCCAGCAGCTTAACAGGGCTTCAGCCCCAGCATTTT.

The rearrangement uses TRBV7-7 and TRBJ1-4; TRBD1 matches 7 bases. Germline V gene lookup returns CDR1 SSHAT and CDR2 FNYEAQ (reference sequence). Trimming at V came to 7 bases and at J to 8 bases, leaving 7 bases not matched to a gene. This CDR3 spans 13 amino acids. DNA for the CDR3: TGTGCCAGCAAGGCAGGGGGTGACGAAAAACTGTTTTTT. Translating gives CASKAGGDEKLFF.

The gene calls are TRBV18 and TRBJ2-7; D is perhaps TRBD1 (6 bases). Germline CDR1 reads KGHSH; CDR2 reads LQKENI. The CDR3 consists of 12 residues. Trimming left V 3 bases short and J 8 bases short, with 11 bases between. The CDR3 DNA is TGTGCCAGCTCACCCATTGGACAGCAGCAGTACTTC. The encoded protein is CASSPIGQQQYF. Based on the CDR3 plus reference TRBV18 and TRBJ2-7, the full variable domain is NAGVMQNPRHLVRRRGQEARLRCSPMKGHSHVYWYRQLPEEGLKFMVYLQKENIIDESGMPKERFSAEFPKEGPSILRIQQVVRGDSAAYFCASSPIGQQQYFGPGTRLTVT.

The chain has TRBV7-9 and TRBJ2-6; D is uncertain. Germline loops: CDR1 SEHNR, CDR2 FQNEAQ (reference sequence). This CDR3 contains 15 residues. Trimming shortened V by 1 base and J by 0 bases, and 4 bases separated the two germline ends. This CDR3 is CASSLGASGANVLTF. CDR3 DNA: TGTGCCAGCAGCTTAGGGGCCTCTGGGGCCAACGTCCTGACTTTC. The full variable domain, with the rest looked up from reference TRBV7-9 and TRBJ2-6, is DTGVSQNPRHKITKRGQNVTFRCDPISEHNRLYWYRQTLGQGPEFLTYFQNEAQLEKSRLLSDRFSAERPKGSFSTLEIQRTEQGDSAMYLCASSLGASGANVLTFGAGSRLTVL.

The chain carries TRBV12-5 and TRBJ2-1; TRBD2 aligns across 9 bases. The CDR3 runs to 15 residues. Germline-derived CDR1 and CDR2 are LGHNT and FRNRAP. With 6 bases clipped from V and 4 bases from J, the junction kept 7 bases outside the gene matches. The CDR3 spells CASGFSGSPYNEQFF. CDR3 nucleotide sequence: TGTGCTAGTGGCTTTAGCGGGAGCCCTTACAATGAGCAGTTCTTC.

The V and J genes are TRBV28 and TRBJ1-2; tentatively, D is TRBD1 (5 bases). From germline, CDR1 is MDHEN and CDR2 SYDVKM. This CDR3 is 13 amino acids long. The V and J ends lost 2 bases and 1 base respectively, with 5 bases between them. The CDR3 here is CASSLRGNYGYTF. The CDR3 DNA reads as TGTGCCAGCAGTTTAAGGGGTAACTATGGCTACACCTTC.

V gene TRBV11-1 combines with J gene TRBJ2-1; no firm D call. Germline CDR1 is SGHAT and CDR2 is FQDESV (reference sequence). The CDR3 runs to 10 residues. Trimming removed 3 bases at V and 11 bases at J, with 5 bases between. The CDR3 bases are TGTGCCAGCAGCTTTTATCAGCAGTTCTTC. Protein product: CASSFYQQFF.

The CDR3 region is CASSEGQAGANVLTF. The CDR3, as DNA: TGTGCCAGCAGTGAGGGGCAGGCTGGGGCCAACGTCCTGACTTTC. The chain joins TRBV6-4 to TRBJ2-6, with D possibly TRBD1 on 5 matching bases. The CDR3 covers 15 residues. CDR1 is MRHNA and CDR2 is SNTAGT in the germline V gene. The V gene lost 3 bases and the J gene lost 2 bases, with 8 bases spanning the gap.

The chain uses TRBV5-1 and TRBJ1-2; a possible D gene is TRBD1 (5 bases). Germline V gene lookup returns CDR1 SGHRS and CDR2 YFSETQ. This CDR3 spans 15 amino acids. V was shortened by 4 bases and J by 6 bases, with 19 bases between the two germline ends. The CDR3 sequence: CASSLPGGTEDGYTF. CDR3 DNA sequence: TGCGCCAGCAGCCTACCCGGAGGGACCGAAGATGGCTACACCTTC.

The chain carries TRBV6-1 and TRBJ1-4; the D is unclear. Germline V gene data show CDR1 as MNHNS and CDR2 as SASEGT. V was cut by 0 bases and J by 0 bases, with 11 bases left in between. This CDR3 region has 17 residues. This chain's CDR3 is CASSEAETHATNEKLFF. CDR3 in DNA: TGTGCCAGCAGTGAAGCTGAGACACATGCAACTAATGAAAAACTGTTTTTT.

The V gene is TRBV30, the J gene TRBJ2-3; TRBD2 matches 9 bases. The CDR3 is 15 residues long. Per the germline V gene, CDR1 is GTSNPN and CDR2 is SVGIG (reference sequence). V lost 5 bases to trimming and J lost 4 bases; unmatched junction nucleotides: 10. CDR3 coding DNA: TGTGCCTGGGCCCCCTGGGCGGGAGGGCCAGATACGCAGTATTTT. Encoded protein: CAWAPWAGGPDTQYF.

The chain couples TRBV5-4 to TRBJ2-2; D unclear. From germline, CDR1 is SGHNT and CDR2 YYREEE (reference sequence). The ends were cut back, 4 bases at V and 0 bases at J, with 13 bases in the middle. This CDR3 comprises 16 residues. For the CDR3, the DNA is TGTGCCAGCAGCCCCCGTTCTCCCCCGAACACCGGGGAGCTGTTTTTT. This gives the protein CASSPRSPPNTGELFF.

This chain links TRBV6-1 with TRBJ2-1; D is ambiguous. Trimming cost V 2 bases and J 4 bases, with 12 bases left between them. The CDR3 covers 15 residues. Germline-derived CDR1 and CDR2 are MNHNS and SASEGT. The chain's CDR3 is CASSEMVGLYNEQFF. The CDR3 DNA reads TGTGCCAGCAGTGAAATGGTTGGGCTTTACAATGAGCAGTTCTTC.

V usage is TRBV7-2 and J usage is TRBJ2-2; 7 nucleotides align to TRBD1. Unmatched junction bases numbered 9, after V lost 4 bases and J lost 4 bases. CDR1 and CDR2 from the germline V gene are SGHTA and FQGNSA. The CDR3 is 16 amino acids. The CDR3 DNA reads TGTGCCAGCAGCTCCAACAAACGGACAGGCACCGGGGAGCTGTTTTTT. Protein: CASSSNKRTGTGELFF.

The chain has TRBV6-5 and TRBJ1-4; 8 nucleotides align to TRBD1. The CDR3 spans 15 residues. Looked up from germline, CDR1 is MNHEY and CDR2 is SVGAGI. With V trimmed by 6 bases and J by 6 bases, 9 bases remained unmatched. The CDR3 nucleotides are TGTGCCAGCAGCCGGCGTGACAGGGGAGATGAAAAACTGTTTTTT. Its protein product is CASSRRDRGDEKLFF.

The V call is TRBV12-5, the J call TRBJ2-2; TRBD1 is a possible D gene (5 bases). Germline values: CDR1 LGHNT, CDR2 FRNRAP. The CDR3 is made up of 15 amino acids. Trimming took off 2 bases at V and 1 base at J, with 8 bases between the two ends. CDR3 region: CASGLPGLNTGELFF. In DNA, the CDR3 is TGTGCTAGTGGTTTGCCAGGGCTGAACACCGGGGAGCTGTTTTTT.

CDR3 in amino acids: CASSQDPASGHEQFF. CDR3 nucleotides: TGCGCCAGCAGCCAAGATCCGGCTAGCGGGCATGAGCAGTTCTTC. The chain is built from TRBV4-1 and TRBJ2-1; 8 bases fit TRBD2. The CDR3 is 15 residues long. Trimming removed 0 bases from V and 8 bases from J; junction bases left unmatched: 6. Germline CDR1 is MGHRA and CDR2 is YSYEKL.

The chain carries TRBV2 and TRBJ1-5; D possibly corresponds to TRBD1 (6 bases). CDR3 size: 15 residues. With 6 bases removed from V and 0 bases from J, the gap between germline ends came to 12 bases. Germline-derived CDR1 and CDR2 are SNHLY and FYNNEI. The CDR3 DNA sequence: TGTGCCAGCAGGAGGACAGTATATAGCAATCAGCCCCAGCATTTT. Translating gives CASRRTVYSNQPQHF.

The chain recombines TRBV7-9 with TRBJ1-5; D not resolved. The CDR3 loop spans 13 amino acids. The V end lost 3 bases, the J end lost 3 bases, and 6 bases lay between the germline ends. Per germline, CDR1 SEHNR and CDR2 FQNEAQ (reference sequence). Written as DNA, the CDR3 is TGTGCCAGCAGCTTTAAGCTCAATCAGCCCCAGCATTTT. Its translation: CASSFKLNQPQHF.

This rearrangement joins TRBV5-4 to TRBJ2-7, with 8 bases identical to TRBD2. Losses at the gene ends were 4 bases for V and 4 bases for J; bases not matched to a gene: 13. Germline CDR1 SGHNT, CDR2 YYREEE (reference sequence). This CDR3 has 16 residues. The CDR3 bases are TGTGCCAGCAGCCTGACCCCCAGCGGGGGCCTATACGAGCAGTACTTC. This translates into CASSLTPSGGLYEQYF.

This rearrangement joins TRBV27 to TRBJ2-4, with D tentatively TRBD1 (5 bases). The germline V gene has CDR1 MNHEY and CDR2 SMNVEV (reference sequence). Trimming removed 5 bases at V and 0 bases at J, with 11 bases between. The CDR3 runs to 15 residues. CDR3 region: CASSQGSLAKNIQYF. CDR3 nucleotide sequence: TGTGCCAGCAGTCAGGGCAGTCTAGCCAAAAACATTCAGTACTTC.

Only a few counts were recorded for this clone. The chain combines TRBV7-2 with TRBJ2-5; D may be TRBD2 (6 bases). The V end lost 2 bases, the J end lost 4 bases, and 8 bases lay between the germline ends. Germline V lookup: CDR1 SGHTA, CDR2 FQGNSA. The length of the CDR3 is 13 residues. The CDR3 sequence: CASSLQAGETQYF. CDR3 DNA sequence: TGTGCCAGCAGCTTACAAGCGGGAGAGACCCAGTACTTC.

V usage is TRBV10-3 and J usage is TRBJ1-2, with D possibly matching TRBD1 (5 bases). Trimming took off 9 bases at V and 5 bases at J, with 10 bases between the two ends. Looked up from germline, CDR1 is ENHRY and CDR2 is SYGVKD. CDR3 length: 11 residues. The CDR3 region is CAIRGVYGYTF. The DNA of the CDR3 is TGTGCCATACGGGGGGTGTATGGCTACACCTTC.

The J gene is TRBJ2-3, the V gene TRBV19; 11 nucleotides align to TRBD1. This CDR3 is built from 15 residues. Trimming took 5 bases from V and 6 from J; bases not matched to a gene: 7. Germline V gene lookup returns CDR1 LNHDA and CDR2 SQIVND (reference sequence). The CDR3 nucleotides read TGTGCCAGTAGTCTAGGACAGGGGGCGTTGGATACGCAGTATTTT. As protein: CASSLGQGALDTQYF.